This TCR beta chain came from a study of blood T cell repertoires in COVID-19. Study as a whole: The analysed material was cDNA or gDNA that came from T cells, B-cell-depleted T cells, or PBMCs.

CDR1 and CDR2 from the germline V gene are SGHTA and FQGNSA. After removal of 5 bases from V and 7 bases from J, the junction contained 4 bases not matched to a gene. CDR3 length: 15 amino acids. The sample holds one count of this clone. Sequencing was performed with immunoSEQ multiplex PCR; in TCRdb, only in-frame clones are kept and a portion is missing. The sample includes hundreds of thousands of clones, around four fifths of them seen just once. Ages ranged from about 18 to 89 years, with residence in some 25 US areas. Individuals in the exposed group had encountered a COVID-19 case within 2 weeks preceding study entry.

The rearrangement uses TRBV7-2 and TRBJ2-2; 13 bases are a match to TRBD2. The sequencing sample was made of PBMCs or T cells enriched from blood (not recorded which). The receptor was isolated from a woman in her forties or fifties who had been exposed to COVID-19. The CDR3 nucleotides are TGTGCCAGCAGCCCGGGACTAGCGGGGCTCGGGGAGCTGTTTTTT. Translation: CASSPGLAGLGELFF.